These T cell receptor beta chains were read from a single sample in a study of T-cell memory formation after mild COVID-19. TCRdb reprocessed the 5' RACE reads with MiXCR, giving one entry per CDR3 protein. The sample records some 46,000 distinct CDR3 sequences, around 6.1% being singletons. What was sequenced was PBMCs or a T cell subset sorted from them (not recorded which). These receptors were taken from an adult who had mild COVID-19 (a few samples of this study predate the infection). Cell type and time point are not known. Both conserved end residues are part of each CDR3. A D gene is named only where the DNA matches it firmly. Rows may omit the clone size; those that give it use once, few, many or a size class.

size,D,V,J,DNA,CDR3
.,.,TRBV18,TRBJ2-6,TGTGCCAGCTCATTGACTCCCAGGACAGGGGCCAACGTCCTGACTTTC,CASSLTPRTGANVLTF
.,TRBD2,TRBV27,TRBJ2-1,TGTGCCACCAGAGGTGGGACTAGCGGGGGGCGCAATGAGCAGTTCTTC,CATRGGTSGGRNEQFF
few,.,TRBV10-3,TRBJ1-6,TGTGCCATCAGGTCTCCAGGGAAAAATTCACCCCTCCACTTT,CAIRSPGKNSPLHF
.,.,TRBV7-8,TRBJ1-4,TGTGCCAGCAGCTTTCAGAGGGTTGGTGAAAAACTGTTTTTT,CASSFQRVGEKLFF
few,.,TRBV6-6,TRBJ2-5,TGTGCCAGCAGCCCCCCCGGGAGAGGAGAGACCCAGTACTTC,CASSPPGRGETQYF
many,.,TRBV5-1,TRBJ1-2,TGCGCCAGCAGCTTGGGGGGGACGCCTGGGAACTATGGCTACACCTTC,CASSLGGTPGNYGYTF
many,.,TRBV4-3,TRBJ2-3,TGCGCCAGCAGCCAAGATTGGACAGATACGCAGTATTTT,CASSQDWTDTQYF
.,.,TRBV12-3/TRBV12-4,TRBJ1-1,TGTGCCAGCCAGTTCCGGGGGGTCACTGAAGCTTTCTTT,CASQFRGVTEAFF
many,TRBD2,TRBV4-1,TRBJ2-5,TGCGCCAGCAGCCAACCAAGACTAGCGGGGGAACAAGAGACCCAGTACTTC,CASSQPRLAGEQETQYF
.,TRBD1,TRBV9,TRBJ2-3,TGTGCCAGCAGCGTACGCGGGACAGGGTTCACAGATACGCAGTATTTT,CASSVRGTGFTDTQYF
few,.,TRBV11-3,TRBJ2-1,TGTGCCAGCAGCAATATACCGGGACAAACTTGGAGGGGGTACAATGAGCAGTTCTTC,CASSNIPGQTWRGYNEQFF
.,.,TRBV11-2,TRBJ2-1,TGTGCCAGCAGCCTGGGTTCTGAGCAGTTCTTC,CASSLGSEQFF
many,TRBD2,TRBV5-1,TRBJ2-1,TGCGCCAGCGGACTAGCGGGAGTAGGTAATGAGCAGTTCTTC,CASGLAGVGNEQFF
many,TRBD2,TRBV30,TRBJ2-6,TGTGCCTGGGATAAGCCGGGGGGGCGCGGGGCCAACGTCCTGACTTTC,CAWDKPGGRGANVLTF
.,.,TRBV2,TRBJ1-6,TGTGCCAGCGACAGAATAGGTTCACCCCTCCACTTT,CASDRIGSPLHF
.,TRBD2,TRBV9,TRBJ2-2,TGTGCCAGCAGCGTAGAAGCGGGAGGGGTCGGGGAGCTGTTTTTT,CASSVEAGGVGELFF
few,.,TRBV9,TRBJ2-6,TGTGCCAGCAGCGCGGGACACAGCTCTGGGGCCAACGTCCTGACTTTC,CASSAGHSSGANVLTF